This T cell receptor (beta chain) comes out of a study of T-cell memory formation after mild COVID-19. The CDR3 loop spans 13 amino acids. In germline, CDR1 is MNHEY, CDR2 SVGAGI. V lost 5 bases and J 4 bases, leaving 11 bases between the germline ends. A few counts support this clonotype. Constant-segment primers were used for 5'RACE, and the resulting TCR alpha and TCR beta cDNA libraries carried sample barcodes and UMIs. TCRdb reanalysed the 5' RACE reads using MiXCR and keeps one entry per CDR3 protein. The table shows roughly 410,000 distinct CDR3 sequences, with about 24% occurring only once. The chain joins TRBV6-5 to TRBJ1-2; tentatively, D is TRBD1 (6 bases). This TCR was recovered from an adult woman who had mild COVID-19 (a few samples of this study predate the infection). Cell type and time point are not known. Source material: PBMCs or a T cell subset sorted from them (not recorded which). The CDR3 DNA reads as TGTGCCAGCAGTCAGGGGTCGCGCTATGGCTACACCTTC. Its translation: CASSQGSRYGYTF.